The 12 T cell receptor beta chains in this list originate from one sample, sequenced in a study of T cell changes during pregnancy in multiple sclerosis. Data came from immunoSEQ multiplex PCR; TCRdb stores just in-frame clones and leaves some out. The sample has some 51,000 clones, about 93% seen once. The material was CD4+ T cells from peripheral blood mononuclear cells, obtained in the first trimester of pregnancy. The receptor set was obtained from a female donor with multiple sclerosis, enrolled in a pregnancy study.

The chain uses TRBV28 and TRBJ1-1; 9 bases agree with TRBD1. The length of the CDR3 is 14 residues. The junction had 8 bases not matched to a gene; V was cut back by 8 bases and J by 4 bases. The V gene's germline CDR1 is MDHEN and CDR2 SYDVKM. The CDR3 region is CASLGTGKITEAFF. The CDR3 DNA reads TGTGCCAGCCTGGGGACAGGGAAAATCACTGAAGCTTTCTTT.

This chain links TRBV21-1 with TRBJ1-2; the table's D call of TRBD1 was not tested on the DNA. TRBV21-1 is described as a pseudogene. The CDR3 is made up of 15 amino acids. For the CDR3, the DNA is TGTGCCAGCACCGATCGCGGGACAGATCGCTATGGCTACACCTTC. Translated: CASTDRGTDRYGYTF.

The chain couples TRBV6-1 to TRBJ1-1; 9 nucleotides align to TRBD1. Looked up from germline, CDR1 is MNHNS and CDR2 is SASEGT. The trim removed 8 bases at V and 5 bases at J, leaving 12 bases unmatched. The CDR3 length is 15 residues. The DNA of the CDR3 is TGTGCCAGCGTGAAGCGGGACAGGGTTTTGACTGAAGCTTTCTTT. This encodes CASVKRDRVLTEAFF.

The rearrangement links TRBV7-6 to TRBJ2-7, with D perhaps TRBD1 (6 bases). Germline-derived CDR1 and CDR2 are SGHVS and FNYEAQ. V lost 5 bases to trimming and J lost 5 bases, with 13 bases between them. The CDR3 contains 13 residues. The CDR3 DNA reads as TGTGCCAGCAGCCCGGTGGGGGCCCACGAGCAGTACTTC. It yields the protein CASSPVGAHEQYF.

V and J are TRBV6-1 and TRBJ1-2; D is unresolved. The germline V gene encodes CDR1 MNHNS and CDR2 SASEGT. The CDR3 length is 12 residues. V lost 6 bases and J lost 7, with 12 bases in between. CDR3 coding DNA: TGTGCCAGCAGGAACTACCGGGGTGGCTACACCTTC. This codes for CASRNYRGGYTF.

The CDR3 nucleotides are TGTGCCAGCAGCCCATCGCGGGAGCAGTTCTTC. Amino acid sequence: CASSPSREQFF. The rearrangement uses TRBV5-5 and TRBJ2-1; D remains unclear. This CDR3 has 11 residues. The germline V gene has CDR1 SGHKS and CDR2 YYEKEE (reference sequence). V was clipped by 4 bases and J by 10 bases, with 9 bases between them.

The chain joins TRBV2 to TRBJ2-2; TRBD1 is a possible D gene (5 bases). This CDR3 comprises 15 residues. Germline CDR1 reads SNHLY; CDR2 reads FYNNEI. The V and J ends lost 10 bases and 0 bases respectively, with 15 bases between them. In DNA form, the CDR3 reads TGTGCCACGAGCTTGACAGCCCCGAACACCGGGGAGCTGTTTTTT. It translates to CATSLTAPNTGELFF.

The rearrangement links TRBV28 to TRBJ1-1, with TRBD1 as a possible D gene (5 bases). The germline V gene has CDR1 MDHEN and CDR2 SYDVKM. The V end was cut by 9 bases, the J end by 3 bases, with 20 bases between. This CDR3 is built from 15 residues. The CDR3 DNA reads as TGTGCCAGTACCAAAGTACCTCAGGGTTACACTGAAGCTTTCTTT. This encodes CASTKVPQGYTEAFF.

The chain recombines TRBV7-9 with TRBJ2-7; 9 nucleotides agree with TRBD1. CDR1 and CDR2 from the germline V gene are SEHNR and FQNEAQ (reference sequence). Trimming cost V 10 bases and J 3 bases; bases outside gene matches: 7. There are 13 residues in the CDR3. CDR3 protein: CAIEPGQGYEQYF. Here the CDR3 DNA reads TGTGCCATTGAACCGGGACAGGGCTACGAGCAGTACTTC.

The chain links TRBV15 to TRBJ2-2; perhaps TRBD1 as D (6 bases). The length of the CDR3 is 13 residues. Per germline, CDR1 LNHNV and CDR2 YYDKDF (reference sequence). Trimming removed 6 bases at V and 4 bases at J, with 9 bases between. For the CDR3, the DNA is TGTGCCACCAGGACAGGTGTCACCGGGGAGCTGTTTTTT. Amino acid sequence: CATRTGVTGELFF.

This clone was recorded once. The rearrangement joins TRBV6-5 to TRBJ1-2; D may be TRBD1 (5 bases). CDR3 length: 16 residues. The V gene lost 2 bases and the J gene lost 10 bases, with 23 bases spanning the gap. The germline V gene encodes CDR1 MNHEY and CDR2 SVGAGI. The CDR3 protein is CASSYLGAWAEGDYTF. CDR3 coding DNA: TGTGCCAGCAGTTACCTAGGGGCCTGGGCAGAAGGTGACTACACCTTC.

The gene calls are TRBV10-3 and TRBJ2-3; a weak D match, TRBD1 (6 bases). The CDR3 totals 16 residues. V shed 2 bases and J shed 7 bases, with 19 bases lying between them. The germline CDR1 and CDR2 sequences are ENHRY and SYGVKD. CDR3 amino acids: CAISEVVPRDTYTQYF. Here the CDR3 DNA reads TGTGCCATCAGTGAGGTAGTTCCCCGGGACACCTATACGCAGTATTTT.